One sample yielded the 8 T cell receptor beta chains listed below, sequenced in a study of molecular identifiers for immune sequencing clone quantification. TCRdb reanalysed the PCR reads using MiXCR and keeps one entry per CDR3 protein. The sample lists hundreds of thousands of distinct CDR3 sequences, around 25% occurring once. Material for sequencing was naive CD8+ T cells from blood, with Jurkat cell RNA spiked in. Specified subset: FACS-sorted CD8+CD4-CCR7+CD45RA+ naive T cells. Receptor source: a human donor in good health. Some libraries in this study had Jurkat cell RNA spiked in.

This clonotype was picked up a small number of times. The CDR3 nucleotides are TGTGCCAGCAGCTTAGCGCTAAGTCCCCCTCGGGGACAGGGGGTTCGAAATCAGCCCCAGCATTTT. It yields the protein CASSLALSPPRGQGVRNQPQHF. The rearrangement uses TRBV7-2 and TRBJ1-5, with 11 bases matching TRBD1. The germline CDR1 and CDR2 sequences are SGHTA and FQGNSA. The CDR3 loop spans 22 amino acids. With V trimmed by 0 bases and J by 4 bases, 20 bases remained unmatched. The entire variable domain, with the rest obtained from reference TRBV7-2 and TRBJ1-5, is as follows: GAGVSQSPSNKVTEKGKDVELRCDPISGHTALYWYRQSLGQGLEFLIYFQGNSAPDKSGLPSDRFSAERTGGSVSTLTIQRTQQEDSAVYLCASSLALSPPRGQGVRNQPQHFGDGTRLSIL.

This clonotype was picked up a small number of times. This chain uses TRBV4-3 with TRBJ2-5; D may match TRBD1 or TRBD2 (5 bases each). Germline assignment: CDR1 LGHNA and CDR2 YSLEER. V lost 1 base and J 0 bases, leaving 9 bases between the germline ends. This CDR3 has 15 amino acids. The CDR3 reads CASSQGGPYQETQYF. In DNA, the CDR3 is TGCGCCAGCAGCCAAGGGGGACCCTACCAAGAGACCCAGTACTTC.

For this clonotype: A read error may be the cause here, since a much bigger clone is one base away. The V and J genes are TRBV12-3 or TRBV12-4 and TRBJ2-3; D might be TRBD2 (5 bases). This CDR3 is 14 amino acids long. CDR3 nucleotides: TGTGTCAGCACCACGCAGGACTCTACAGATACGCAGTATTTT. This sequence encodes CVSTTQDSTDTQYF.

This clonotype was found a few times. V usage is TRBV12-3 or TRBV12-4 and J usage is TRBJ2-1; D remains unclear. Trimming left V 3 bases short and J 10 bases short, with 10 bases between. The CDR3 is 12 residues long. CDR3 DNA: TGTGCCAGCAGTTTCTCGGCCTCAGAGCAGTTCTTC. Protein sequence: CASSFSASEQFF.

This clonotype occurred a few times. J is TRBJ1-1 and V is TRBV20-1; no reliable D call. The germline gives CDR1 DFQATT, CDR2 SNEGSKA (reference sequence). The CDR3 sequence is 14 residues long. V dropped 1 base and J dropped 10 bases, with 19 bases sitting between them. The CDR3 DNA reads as TGCAGTGCTAGAGCCGGGGAGACGCAAGGATCAGCTTTCTTT. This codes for CSARAGETQGSAFF.

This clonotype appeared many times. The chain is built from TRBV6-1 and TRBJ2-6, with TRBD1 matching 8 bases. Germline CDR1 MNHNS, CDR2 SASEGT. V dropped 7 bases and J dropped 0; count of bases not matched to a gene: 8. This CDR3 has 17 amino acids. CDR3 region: CASIWGDRLSGANVLTF. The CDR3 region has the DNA TGTGCCAGCATATGGGGGGACAGGCTCTCTGGGGCCAACGTCCTGACTTTC.

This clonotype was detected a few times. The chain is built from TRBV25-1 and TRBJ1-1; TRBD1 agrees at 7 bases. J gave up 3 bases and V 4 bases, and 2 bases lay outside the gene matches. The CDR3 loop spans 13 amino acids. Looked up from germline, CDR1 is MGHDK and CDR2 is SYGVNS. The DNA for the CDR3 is TGTGCCAGCAGTGCACAGGGGCACACTGAAGCTTTCTTT. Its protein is CASSAQGHTEAFF. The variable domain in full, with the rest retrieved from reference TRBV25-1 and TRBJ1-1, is EADIYQTPRYLVIGTGKKITLECSQTMGHDKMYWYQQDPGMELHLIHYSYGVNSTEKGDLSSESTVSRIRTEHFPLTLESARPSHTSQYLCASSAQGHTEAFFGQGTRLTVV.

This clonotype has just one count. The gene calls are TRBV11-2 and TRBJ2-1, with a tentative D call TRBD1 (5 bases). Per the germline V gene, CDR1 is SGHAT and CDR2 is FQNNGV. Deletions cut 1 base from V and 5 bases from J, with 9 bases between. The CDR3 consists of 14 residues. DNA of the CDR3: TGTGCCAGCAGCTTAGGGCAGGGTCACAATGAGCAGTTCTTC. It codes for CASSLGQGHNEQFF.